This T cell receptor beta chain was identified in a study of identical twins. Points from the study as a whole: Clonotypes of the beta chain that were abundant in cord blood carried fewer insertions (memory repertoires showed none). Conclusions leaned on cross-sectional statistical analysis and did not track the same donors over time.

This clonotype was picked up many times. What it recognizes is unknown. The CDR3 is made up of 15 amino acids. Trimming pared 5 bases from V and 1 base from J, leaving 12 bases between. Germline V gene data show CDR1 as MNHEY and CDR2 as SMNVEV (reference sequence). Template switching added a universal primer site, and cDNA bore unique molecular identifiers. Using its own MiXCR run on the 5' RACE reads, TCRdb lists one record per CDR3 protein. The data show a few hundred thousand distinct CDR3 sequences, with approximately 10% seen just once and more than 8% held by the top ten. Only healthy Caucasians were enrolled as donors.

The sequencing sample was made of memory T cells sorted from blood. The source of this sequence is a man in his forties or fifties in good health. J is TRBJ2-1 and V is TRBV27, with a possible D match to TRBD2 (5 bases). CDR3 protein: CASSKAGVSYNEQFF. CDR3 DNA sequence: TGTGCCAGCAGTAAGGCGGGTGTTTCCTACAATGAGCAGTTCTTC.